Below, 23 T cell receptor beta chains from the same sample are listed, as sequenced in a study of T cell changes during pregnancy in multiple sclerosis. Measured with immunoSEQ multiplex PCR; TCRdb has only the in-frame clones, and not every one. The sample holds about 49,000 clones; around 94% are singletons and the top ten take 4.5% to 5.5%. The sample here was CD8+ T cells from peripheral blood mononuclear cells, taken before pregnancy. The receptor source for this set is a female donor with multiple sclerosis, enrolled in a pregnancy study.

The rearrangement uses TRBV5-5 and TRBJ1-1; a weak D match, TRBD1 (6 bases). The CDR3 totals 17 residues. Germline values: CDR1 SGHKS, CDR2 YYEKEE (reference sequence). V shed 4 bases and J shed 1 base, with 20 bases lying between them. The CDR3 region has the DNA TGTGCCAGCAGCGAATACAGGGTGTATGTAGAGAACACTGAAGCTTTCTTT. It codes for CASSEYRVYVENTEAFF.

CDR3 protein: CASSLGTVIAGQGTDTQYF. The CDR3 nucleotides read TGTGCCAGCAGTTTAGGAACGGTCATAGCGGGTCAGGGCACAGATACGCAGTATTTT. The rearrangement links TRBV28 to TRBJ2-3, with 7 bases aligning to TRBD2. Losses at the gene ends were 2 bases for V and 1 base for J; bases not matched to a gene: 15. The length of the CDR3 is 19 residues. The germline V gene encodes CDR1 MDHEN and CDR2 SYDVKM.

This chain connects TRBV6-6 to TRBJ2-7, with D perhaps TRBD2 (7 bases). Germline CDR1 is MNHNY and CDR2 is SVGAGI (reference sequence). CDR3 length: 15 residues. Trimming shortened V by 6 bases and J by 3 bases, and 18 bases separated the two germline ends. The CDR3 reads CASRPPGGQGYEQYF. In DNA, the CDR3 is TGTGCCAGCAGACCCCCCGGGGGGCAGGGCTACGAGCAGTACTTC.

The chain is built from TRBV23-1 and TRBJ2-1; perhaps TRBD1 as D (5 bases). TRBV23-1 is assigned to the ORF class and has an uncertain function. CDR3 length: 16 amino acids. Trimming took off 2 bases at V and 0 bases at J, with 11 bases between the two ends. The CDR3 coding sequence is TGCGCCAGCAGTCAAAGGGGCGAGAGCTCCTACAATGAGCAGTTCTTC. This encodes CASSQRGESSYNEQFF.

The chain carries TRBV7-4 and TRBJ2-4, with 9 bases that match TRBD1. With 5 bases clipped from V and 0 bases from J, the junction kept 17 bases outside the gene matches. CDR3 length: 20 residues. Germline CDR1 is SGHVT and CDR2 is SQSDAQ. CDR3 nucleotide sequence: TGTGCCAGCAGCCCCCGCCGGGACAGGGCGGTTTACCGAGCCAAAAACATTCAGTACTTC. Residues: CASSPRRDRAVYRAKNIQYF.

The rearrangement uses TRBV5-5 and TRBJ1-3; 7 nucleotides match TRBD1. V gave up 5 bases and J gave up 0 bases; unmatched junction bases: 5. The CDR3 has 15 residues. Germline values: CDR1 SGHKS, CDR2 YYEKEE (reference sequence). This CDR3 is CASRFTGASGNTIYF. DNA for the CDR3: TGTGCCAGCAGGTTTACAGGGGCCTCTGGAAACACCATATATTTT.

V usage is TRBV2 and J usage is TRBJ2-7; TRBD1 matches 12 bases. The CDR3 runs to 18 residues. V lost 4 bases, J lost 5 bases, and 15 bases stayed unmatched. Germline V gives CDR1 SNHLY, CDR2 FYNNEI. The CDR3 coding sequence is TGTGCCAGCAGTGGAGGGACAGGGGGCATAAGTCCCACCCACGAGCAGTACTTC. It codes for CASSGGTGGISPTHEQYF.

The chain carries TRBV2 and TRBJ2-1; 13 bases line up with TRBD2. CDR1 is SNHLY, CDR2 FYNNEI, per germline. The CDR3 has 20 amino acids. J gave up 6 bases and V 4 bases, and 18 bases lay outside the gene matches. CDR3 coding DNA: TGTGCCAGCAGTGTCAGGGTACTCCAACTAGCGGGAGGGCCCTCCAATGAGCAGTTCTTC. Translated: CASSVRVLQLAGGPSNEQFF. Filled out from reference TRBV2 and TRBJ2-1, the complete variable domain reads EPEVTQTPSHQVTQMGQEVILRCVPISNHLYFYWYRQILGQKVEFLVSFYNNEISEKSEIFDDQFSVERPDGSNFTLKIRSTKLEDSAMYFCASSVRVLQLAGGPSNEQFFGPGTRLTVL.

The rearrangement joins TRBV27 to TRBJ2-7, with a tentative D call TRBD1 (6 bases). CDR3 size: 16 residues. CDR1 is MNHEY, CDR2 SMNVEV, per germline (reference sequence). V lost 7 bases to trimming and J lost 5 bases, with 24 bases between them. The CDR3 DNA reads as TGTGCCAGCAATTCAAAGCCCGGGACACCTCCGGACGAGCAGTACTTC. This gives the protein CASNSKPGTPPDEQYF.

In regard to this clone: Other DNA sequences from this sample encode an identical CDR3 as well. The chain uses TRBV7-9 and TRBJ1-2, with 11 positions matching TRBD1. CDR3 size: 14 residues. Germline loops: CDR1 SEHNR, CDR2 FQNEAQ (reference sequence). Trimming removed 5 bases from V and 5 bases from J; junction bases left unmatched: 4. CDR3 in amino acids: CASSPGQGGYGYTF. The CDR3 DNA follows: TGTGCCAGCAGCCCGGGACAGGGGGGGTATGGCTACACCTTC. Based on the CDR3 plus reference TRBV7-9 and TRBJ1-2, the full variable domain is DTGVSQNPRHKITKRGQNVTFRCDPISEHNRLYWYRQTLGQGPEFLTYFQNEAQLEKSRLLSDRFSAERPKGSFSTLEIQRTEQGDSAMYLCASSPGQGGYGYTFGSGTRLTVV.

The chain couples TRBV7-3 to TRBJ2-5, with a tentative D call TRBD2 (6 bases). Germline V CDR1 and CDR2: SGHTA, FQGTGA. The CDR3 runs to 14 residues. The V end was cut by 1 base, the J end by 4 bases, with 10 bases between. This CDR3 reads CASSLSQGGETQYF. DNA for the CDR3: TGTGCCAGCAGCTTAAGCCAGGGAGGAGAGACCCAGTACTTC.

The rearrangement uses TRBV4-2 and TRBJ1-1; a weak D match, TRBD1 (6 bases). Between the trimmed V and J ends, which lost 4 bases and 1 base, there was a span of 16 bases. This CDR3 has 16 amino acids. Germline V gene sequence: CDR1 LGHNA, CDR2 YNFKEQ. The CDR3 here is CASSRLTQGQNTEAFF. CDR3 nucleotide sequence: TGTGCCAGCAGCCGGCTAACACAGGGTCAGAACACTGAAGCTTTCTTT.

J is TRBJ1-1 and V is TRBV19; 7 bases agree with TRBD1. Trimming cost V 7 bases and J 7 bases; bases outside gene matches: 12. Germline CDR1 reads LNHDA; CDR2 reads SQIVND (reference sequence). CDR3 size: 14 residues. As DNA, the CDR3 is TGTGCCAGTACACCCGGACAGGCCCCGGTTGAAGCTTTCTTT. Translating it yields CASTPGQAPVEAFF. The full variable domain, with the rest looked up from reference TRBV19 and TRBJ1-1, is DGGITQSPKYLFRKEGQNVTLSCEQNLNHDAMYWYRQDPGQGLRLIYYSQIVNDFQKGDIAEGYSVSREKKESFPLTVTSAQKNPTAFYLCASTPGQAPVEAFFGQGTRLTVV.

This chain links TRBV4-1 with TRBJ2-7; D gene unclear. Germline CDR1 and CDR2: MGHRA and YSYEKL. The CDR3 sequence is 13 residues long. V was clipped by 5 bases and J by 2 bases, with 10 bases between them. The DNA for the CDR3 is TGCGCCAGCAGCTCCCTATCAACCTACGAGCAGTACTTC. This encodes CASSSLSTYEQYF.

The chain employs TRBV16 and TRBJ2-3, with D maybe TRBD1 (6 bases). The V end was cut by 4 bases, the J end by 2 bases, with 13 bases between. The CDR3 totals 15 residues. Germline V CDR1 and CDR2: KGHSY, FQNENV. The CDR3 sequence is CASSPSDSATDTQYF. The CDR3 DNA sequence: TGTGCCAGCAGCCCCTCGGACAGCGCCACAGATACGCAGTATTTT.

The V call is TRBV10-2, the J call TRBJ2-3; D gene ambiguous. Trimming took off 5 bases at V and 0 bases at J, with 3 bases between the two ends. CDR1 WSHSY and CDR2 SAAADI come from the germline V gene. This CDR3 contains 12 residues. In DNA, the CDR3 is TGCGCCAGCAGTCCAAGCACAGATACGCAGTATTTT. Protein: CASSPSTDTQYF.

CDR3 sequence reads: CASSEYQILAGVLNEQFF. For the CDR3, the DNA is TGCGCCAGCAGTGAGTACCAGATCCTAGCGGGAGTATTGAATGAGCAGTTCTTC. The rearrangement uses TRBV10-1 and TRBJ2-1, with 10 bases that match TRBD2. Germline trimming cut 1 base from V and 7 bases from J; bases unmatched to any gene: 13. CDR1 is WNHNN and CDR2 is SYGVQD in the germline V gene (reference sequence). CDR3 size: 18 residues.

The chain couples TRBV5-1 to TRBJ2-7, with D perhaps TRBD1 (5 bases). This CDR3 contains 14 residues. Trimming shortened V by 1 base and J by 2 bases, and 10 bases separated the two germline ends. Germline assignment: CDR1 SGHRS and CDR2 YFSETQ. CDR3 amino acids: CASSLWGGTYEQYF. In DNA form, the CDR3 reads TGCGCCAGCAGCTTGTGGGGCGGTACCTACGAGCAGTACTTC.

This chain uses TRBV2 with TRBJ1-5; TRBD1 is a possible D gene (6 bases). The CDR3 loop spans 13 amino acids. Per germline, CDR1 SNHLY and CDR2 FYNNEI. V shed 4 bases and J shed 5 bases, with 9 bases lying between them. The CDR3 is CASSGTDYQPQHF. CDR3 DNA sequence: TGTGCCAGCAGTGGGACAGATTATCAGCCCCAGCATTTT.

The CDR3, as DNA: TGTGCCAGCTCACCCCCAGCGGGAGGGAACGAGCAGTACTTC. Translation: CASSPPAGGNEQYF. V gene TRBV18 combines with J gene TRBJ2-7, with TRBD2 matching over 10 bases. The CDR3 loop spans 14 amino acids. V dropped 3 bases and J dropped 5; count of bases not matched to a gene: 4. In germline, CDR1 is KGHSH, CDR2 LQKENI.

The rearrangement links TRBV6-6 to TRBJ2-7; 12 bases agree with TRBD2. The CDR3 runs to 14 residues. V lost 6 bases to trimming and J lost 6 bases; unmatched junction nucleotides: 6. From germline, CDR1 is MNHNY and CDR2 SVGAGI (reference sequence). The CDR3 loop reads CASSRLAGDVEQYF. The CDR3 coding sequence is TGTGCCAGCAGCAGACTAGCGGGAGACGTCGAGCAGTACTTC.

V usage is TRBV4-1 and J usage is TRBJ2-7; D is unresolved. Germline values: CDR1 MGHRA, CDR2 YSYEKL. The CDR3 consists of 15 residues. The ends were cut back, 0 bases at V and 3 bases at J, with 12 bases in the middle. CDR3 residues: CASSQDRQRYYEQYF. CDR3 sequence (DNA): TGCGCCAGCAGCCAAGATCGCCAGCGTTACTACGAGCAGTACTTC.

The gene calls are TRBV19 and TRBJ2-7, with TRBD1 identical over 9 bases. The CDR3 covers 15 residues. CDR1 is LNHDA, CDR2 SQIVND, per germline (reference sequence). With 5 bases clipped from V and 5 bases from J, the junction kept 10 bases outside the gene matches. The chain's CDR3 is CASSPFAGQGHEQYF. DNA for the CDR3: TGTGCCAGTAGTCCATTCGCGGGACAGGGCCACGAGCAGTACTTC.